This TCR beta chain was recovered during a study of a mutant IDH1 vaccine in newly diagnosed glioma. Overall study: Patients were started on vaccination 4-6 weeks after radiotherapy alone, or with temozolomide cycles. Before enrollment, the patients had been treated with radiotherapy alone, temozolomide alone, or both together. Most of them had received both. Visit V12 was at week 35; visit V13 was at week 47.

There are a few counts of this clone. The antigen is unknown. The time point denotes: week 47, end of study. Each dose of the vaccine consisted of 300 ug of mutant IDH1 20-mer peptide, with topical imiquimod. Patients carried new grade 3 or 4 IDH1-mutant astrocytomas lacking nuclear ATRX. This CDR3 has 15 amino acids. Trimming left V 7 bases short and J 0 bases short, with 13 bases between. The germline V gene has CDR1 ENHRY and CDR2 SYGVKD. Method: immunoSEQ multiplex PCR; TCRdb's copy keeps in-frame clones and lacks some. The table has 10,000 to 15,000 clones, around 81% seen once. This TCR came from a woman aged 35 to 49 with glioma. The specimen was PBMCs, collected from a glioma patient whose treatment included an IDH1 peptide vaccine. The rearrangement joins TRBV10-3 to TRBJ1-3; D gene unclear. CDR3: CAIMTRISSGNTIYF. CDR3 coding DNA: TGTGCCATCATGACCCGGATAAGCTCTGGAAACACCATATATTTT.